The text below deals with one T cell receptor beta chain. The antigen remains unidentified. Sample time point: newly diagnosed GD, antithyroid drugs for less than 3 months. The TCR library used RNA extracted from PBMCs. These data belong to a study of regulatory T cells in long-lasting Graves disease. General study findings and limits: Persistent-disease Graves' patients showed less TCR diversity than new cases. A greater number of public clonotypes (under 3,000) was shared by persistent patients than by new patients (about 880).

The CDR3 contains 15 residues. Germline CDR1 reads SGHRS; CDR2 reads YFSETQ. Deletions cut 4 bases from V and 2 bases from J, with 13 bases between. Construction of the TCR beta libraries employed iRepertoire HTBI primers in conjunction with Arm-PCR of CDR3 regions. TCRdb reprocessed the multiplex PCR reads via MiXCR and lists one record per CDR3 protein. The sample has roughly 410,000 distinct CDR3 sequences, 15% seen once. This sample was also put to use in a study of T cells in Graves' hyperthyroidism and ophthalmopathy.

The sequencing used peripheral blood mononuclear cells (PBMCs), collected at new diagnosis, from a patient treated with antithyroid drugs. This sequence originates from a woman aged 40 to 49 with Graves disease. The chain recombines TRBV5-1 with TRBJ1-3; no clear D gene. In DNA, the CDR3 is TGCGCCAGCAGCGAGGTCCCGGGGACTGGAAACACCATATATTTT. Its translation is CASSEVPGTGNTIYF.